The clone carrying this T cell receptor (beta chain) was counted between two and nine times. Its target is unknown. The CDR3 extends over 14 amino acids. The ends lost 5 bases at V and 0 bases at J; junction bases unmatched: 3. The germline V gene encodes CDR1 MNHNY and CDR2 SVGAGI (reference sequence). Sorting produced populations that all topped 95% purity. The sample originates from a study of beta chain features in type 1 diabetes. Findings and caveats of the study: A pattern of fewer insertions and more deletions at VDJ junctions was seen in type 1 diabetes patients. In the patient group, naive, central memory and Treg TCRB repertoires seemed more alike than in the healthy donor group.

All of the isolated RNA was reverse transcribed, so expressed TCRB transcripts were sequenced. The table came from immunoSEQ multiplex PCR; TCRdb's copy has only in-frame clones and leaves some out. The sample contains 150,000 or so clones, around 8.7% of which appear only once. This chain connects TRBV6-6 to TRBJ2-7, with 8 positions matching TRBD1. This clonotype originated in a man in his late teens or twenties in good health. Sequencing input: central memory CD4+ T cells from blood. For the CDR3, the DNA is TGTGCCAGCAGTCTGGGACAGGTCTCCTACGAGCAGTACTTC. This sequence encodes CASSLGQVSYEQYF.